This is a list of T cell receptor beta chains from one sample in a study of molecular identifiers for immune sequencing clone quantification. TCRdb reanalysed the PCR reads using MiXCR and keeps one entry per CDR3 protein. In the table there are about 97,000 distinct CDR3 sequences, about 35% of which are singletons. The sequenced sample consisted of naive CD8+ T cells from blood, with Jurkat cell RNA spiked in. The receptors stem from a human donor in good health. Some libraries in this study had Jurkat cell RNA spiked in. Each CDR3 is given with its conserved first and last residue. The D gene is left open where the match is weak. The size field is filled for only some rows; it gives once, few, many or a size class.

abundance: .; v_gene: TRBV28; j_gene: TRBJ2-7; d_gene: TRBD1; CDR3nt: TGTGCCAGCAGGCTCGGGACAGGCAGGGGATACGAGCAGTACTTC; CDR3aa: CASRLGTGRGYEQYF
abundance: .; v_gene: TRBV28; j_gene: TRBJ2-3; d_gene: TRBD2; CDR3nt: TGTGCCAGCAGTTCTGGACTAGCGGGAGGGCTGGGTACAGATACGCAGTATTTT; CDR3aa: CASSSGLAGGLGTDTQYF
abundance: .; v_gene: TRBV28; j_gene: TRBJ2-7; d_gene: .; CDR3nt: TGTGCCAGCGGTCCGACACCCGGGGCGAAAAAATACGAGCAGTACTTC; CDR3aa: CASGPTPGAKKYEQYF
abundance: .; v_gene: TRBV4-1; j_gene: TRBJ2-7; d_gene: TRBD2; CDR3nt: TGCGCCTGCAGCGGGGACTACTACGAGCAGTACTTC; CDR3aa: CACSGDYYEQYF
abundance: .; v_gene: TRBV13; j_gene: TRBJ2-1; d_gene: TRBD2; CDR3nt: TGTGCCAGCAGCTCCCGGCGGGAGGGCCATTCCCATGAGCAGTTCTTC; CDR3aa: CASSSRREGHSHEQFF
abundance: many; v_gene: TRBV5-4; j_gene: TRBJ2-2; d_gene: .; CDR3nt: TGTGCCAGCAGCACAACCGCAGGGCCCGGGGAGCTGTTTTTT; CDR3aa: CASSTTAGPGELFF
abundance: many; v_gene: TRBV4-3; j_gene: TRBJ2-7; d_gene: .; CDR3nt: TGCGCCAGCAGCCAAGCGGACAGCGAGGCCTACGAGCAGTACTTC; CDR3aa: CASSQADSEAYEQYF
abundance: many; v_gene: TRBV2; j_gene: TRBJ2-3; d_gene: TRBD2; CDR3nt: TGTGCCAGCGGGGGGACTAGCACAGAAGGGACAGATACGCAGTATTTT; CDR3aa: CASGGTSTEGTDTQYF
abundance: .; v_gene: TRBV28; j_gene: TRBJ2-7; d_gene: .; CDR3nt: TGTGTCAGCAGCCGCCCCTACGAGCAGTGCTTC; CDR3aa: CVSSRPYEQCF
abundance: many; v_gene: TRBV29-1; j_gene: TRBJ1-1; d_gene: .; CDR3nt: TGCAGCGTTGGGGGACTGTCTGAAGCTTTCTTT; CDR3aa: CSVGGLSEAFF
abundance: few; v_gene: TRBV5-1; j_gene: TRBJ1-1; d_gene: .; CDR3nt: TGCGCCAGCAGCTTGGCCTCGGCCGCGGGTGAAGCTTTCTTT; CDR3aa: CASSLASAAGEAFF
abundance: few; v_gene: TRBV11-2; j_gene: TRBJ2-1; d_gene: .; CDR3nt: TGTGCCAGCAGCGGGAGTTACAATGAGCAGTTCTTC; CDR3aa: CASSGSYNEQFF
abundance: .; v_gene: TRBV11-2; j_gene: TRBJ1-4; d_gene: .; CDR3nt: TGTGCCAGCAGCCGGGCCGGCGGCCCGAATGAAAAACTGCTTTTT; CDR3aa: CASSRAGGPNEKLLF
abundance: few; v_gene: TRBV12-3/TRBV12-4; j_gene: TRBJ1-1; d_gene: .; CDR3nt: TGTGCCAGCCGTTTCGCGGGGGGGGGGACTGAAGCTTTCTTT; CDR3aa: CASRFAGGGTEAFF
abundance: few; v_gene: TRBV19; j_gene: TRBJ1-5; d_gene: .; CDR3nt: TGTGCAGGAGGAACAGGACATCCTAGCAATCAGCCCCAGCATTTT; CDR3aa: CAGGTGHPSNQPQHF
abundance: .; v_gene: TRBV20-1; j_gene: TRBJ2-2; d_gene: TRBD1; CDR3nt: TGCAGTGCTAGATTCCGGGACAGGGGGCGCGCCGGGGAGCTGTTTTTT; CDR3aa: CSARFRDRGRAGELFF
abundance: .; v_gene: TRBV28; j_gene: TRBJ1-5; d_gene: .; CDR3nt: TGTGCCAGCAGTTTAGTTCAATTAAGCAATCAGCCCCAGCATTTT; CDR3aa: CASSLVQLSNQPQHF
abundance: many; v_gene: TRBV12-3/TRBV12-4; j_gene: TRBJ2-2; d_gene: TRBD1; CDR3nt: TGTGCCAGCAGTTTCGGTGGGACAGGGGCGCGCACCGGGGAGCTGTTTTTT; CDR3aa: CASSFGGTGARTGELFF
abundance: .; v_gene: TRBV11-2; j_gene: TRBJ2-3; d_gene: TRBD1; CDR3nt: TGTGCCAGCAGCCGTCGGACAGGGGGTACGGATACGCTGTATTTT; CDR3aa: CASSRRTGGTDTLYF
abundance: many; v_gene: TRBV28; j_gene: TRBJ2-7; d_gene: .; CDR3nt: TGTGCCGTGAACAAGGGATACTACGAGCAGTACTTC; CDR3aa: CAVNKGYYEQYF
abundance: .; v_gene: TRBV27; j_gene: TRBJ2-7; d_gene: TRBD2; CDR3nt: TGTGCCAGCAGGGGCTTCGACAGGACTAGCGAACGCCGCCCTTACGAGCAGTACTTC; CDR3aa: CASRGFDRTSERRPYEQYF
abundance: many; v_gene: TRBV18; j_gene: TRBJ2-3; d_gene: .; CDR3nt: TGTGCCAGCTCACCACCGTTCGCGGCTGATACGCAGTATTTT; CDR3aa: CASSPPFAADTQYF
abundance: many; v_gene: TRBV6-6; j_gene: TRBJ2-2; d_gene: .; CDR3nt: TGTGCCAGCAGTTATAACACCGGGGAGCTGTTTTTT; CDR3aa: CASSYNTGELFF
abundance: .; v_gene: TRBV20-1; j_gene: TRBJ2-7; d_gene: .; CDR3nt: TGCAGCAGTGGGTGGCCGTCCACGAGCTCCTACGAGCAGTCCTTC; CDR3aa: CSSGWPSTSSYEQSF
abundance: .; v_gene: TRBV6-2/TRBV6-3; j_gene: TRBJ2-1; d_gene: .; CDR3nt: TGTGCCAGCAGTTACTCATACGATGAGCAGTTCTTC; CDR3aa: CASSYSYDEQFF
abundance: .; v_gene: TRBV5-6; j_gene: TRBJ2-1; d_gene: .; CDR3nt: TGTGCCAGCAGTCCGGGCTCCGCCAATGAGCAGTTCTTC; CDR3aa: CASSPGSANEQFF
abundance: many; v_gene: TRBV7-6; j_gene: TRBJ2-3; d_gene: .; CDR3nt: TGTGCCAGCAGCTTTGGGCGAACTAGCACAGATACGCAGTATTTT; CDR3aa: CASSFGRTSTDTQYF
abundance: few; v_gene: TRBV9; j_gene: TRBJ2-3; d_gene: .; CDR3nt: TGTGCCAGCAGCGCCGAGGGTGGGACCAGCACAGATACGCAGTATTTT; CDR3aa: CASSAEGGTSTDTQYF
abundance: few; v_gene: TRBV4-2; j_gene: TRBJ2-7; d_gene: TRBD2; CDR3nt: TGTGCCAGCAGCCACCAAGCTAGCGGAACCTACGAGCAGTACTTC; CDR3aa: CASSHQASGTYEQYF
abundance: .; v_gene: TRBV12-3/TRBV12-4; j_gene: TRBJ2-7; d_gene: .; CDR3nt: TGTGCCAGCAGTTTGGCAGGGGTAGGGTACGAGCAGTACTTC; CDR3aa: CASSLAGVGYEQYF
abundance: .; v_gene: TRBV29-1; j_gene: TRBJ2-1; d_gene: .; CDR3nt: TGCAGCGTTGTCGGGGGCAATGAGCAGTTCTTC; CDR3aa: CSVVGGNEQFF
abundance: many; v_gene: TRBV28; j_gene: TRBJ2-7; d_gene: .; CDR3nt: TGTGCCAGCAGCCGAAGGGGACTACCAGGGGTCCAAGGGGAGCAGTACTTC; CDR3aa: CASSRRGLPGVQGEQYF
abundance: few; v_gene: TRBV13; j_gene: TRBJ2-3; d_gene: TRBD2; CDR3nt: TGTGCCACCTCACGGCGGCGACTAGCGGGAGGCCCCAGAACAGATACGCAGTATTTT; CDR3aa: CATSRRRLAGGPRTDTQYF
abundance: many; v_gene: TRBV7-3; j_gene: TRBJ2-5; d_gene: .; CDR3nt: TGTGCCAGCAGCGACGGGGCGACCCAGTACTTC; CDR3aa: CASSDGATQYF
abundance: .; v_gene: TRBV27; j_gene: TRBJ1-5; d_gene: TRBD1; CDR3nt: TGTGCCAGCGGACAGGGAAGCAATCAGCCCCAGCATTTT; CDR3aa: CASGQGSNQPQHF
abundance: .; v_gene: TRBV20-1; j_gene: TRBJ2-1; d_gene: .; CDR3nt: TGCAGTGCTAGAGATCAGGGCGGGCCCTCCTACAATGAGCAGTTCTTC; CDR3aa: CSARDQGGPSYNEQFF
abundance: many; v_gene: TRBV5-6; j_gene: TRBJ2-3; d_gene: .; CDR3nt: TGTGCCAGCAGCTGGAAGGGTTGGACAGATACGCAGTATTTT; CDR3aa: CASSWKGWTDTQYF
abundance: .; v_gene: TRBV7-9; j_gene: TRBJ2-7; d_gene: .; CDR3nt: TGTGCCAGCAGCTTACAAACCGGGGGCGCTTGCGAGCAGTACTTC; CDR3aa: CASSLQTGGACEQYF
abundance: few; v_gene: TRBV6-2/TRBV6-3; j_gene: TRBJ2-3; d_gene: .; CDR3nt: TGTGCCAGCAGTTCACTACATGGAGATACGCAGTATTTT; CDR3aa: CASSSLHGDTQYF
abundance: .; v_gene: TRBV9; j_gene: TRBJ2-2; d_gene: .; CDR3nt: TGTGCCAGCAGCACACCGGCAACCTCCCAGAACACCGGGGAGCTGTTTTTT; CDR3aa: CASSTPATSQNTGELFF
abundance: many; v_gene: TRBV24-1; j_gene: TRBJ2-2; d_gene: .; CDR3nt: TGTGCCACCTATGACACACGAACGAACACCGGGGAGCTGTTTTTT; CDR3aa: CATYDTRTNTGELFF
abundance: .; v_gene: TRBV7-9; j_gene: TRBJ2-7; d_gene: TRBD2; CDR3nt: TGTGCCAGCAGCTCCTTAATAGCGGGAGGGCCGAACGAGCAGTACTTC; CDR3aa: CASSSLIAGGPNEQYF
abundance: .; v_gene: TRBV9; j_gene: TRBJ2-3; d_gene: .; CDR3nt: TGTGCCAGCAGCGTAGTGCCTAGCGGCACAGATACGCAGTATTTT; CDR3aa: CASSVVPSGTDTQYF
abundance: .; v_gene: TRBV7-9; j_gene: TRBJ2-7; d_gene: TRBD1; CDR3nt: TGTGCCAGCAGCTCAACGACAGGGTTGTACGAGCAGTACTTC; CDR3aa: CASSSTTGLYEQYF
abundance: few; v_gene: TRBV25-1; j_gene: TRBJ2-1; d_gene: TRBD2; CDR3nt: TGTGCCAGCAGTGAATGGCGGGAGAGCCACAATGAGCAGTTCTTC; CDR3aa: CASSEWRESHNEQFF
abundance: many; v_gene: TRBV7-6; j_gene: TRBJ2-3; d_gene: TRBD2; CDR3nt: TGTGCCAGCAGCTTACACCGGCGGGAGATTGTCCCTACGCAGTATTTT; CDR3aa: CASSLHRREIVPTQYF
abundance: .; v_gene: TRBV10-3; j_gene: TRBJ2-3; d_gene: TRBD2; CDR3nt: TGTGCCATCAGTGACCCCCGCGGAGCGGGAGGGGGCGTTACGCAGTATTTT; CDR3aa: CAISDPRGAGGGVTQYF
abundance: few; v_gene: TRBV20-1; j_gene: TRBJ2-3; d_gene: .; CDR3nt: TGCAGTGCTACCCAAACCGCTAGCCGCACAGATACGCAGTATTTT; CDR3aa: CSATQTASRTDTQYF
abundance: few; v_gene: TRBV2; j_gene: TRBJ2-1; d_gene: .; CDR3nt: TGTGCCAGCAGTGATGGGCAGGGGGGCAATGAGCAGTTCTTC; CDR3aa: CASSDGQGGNEQFF
abundance: .; v_gene: TRBV28; j_gene: TRBJ2-5; d_gene: .; CDR3nt: TGTGCCAGCAGTACCCCGACTAGATTCGGGGAGACCCAGTACTTC; CDR3aa: CASSTPTRFGETQYF